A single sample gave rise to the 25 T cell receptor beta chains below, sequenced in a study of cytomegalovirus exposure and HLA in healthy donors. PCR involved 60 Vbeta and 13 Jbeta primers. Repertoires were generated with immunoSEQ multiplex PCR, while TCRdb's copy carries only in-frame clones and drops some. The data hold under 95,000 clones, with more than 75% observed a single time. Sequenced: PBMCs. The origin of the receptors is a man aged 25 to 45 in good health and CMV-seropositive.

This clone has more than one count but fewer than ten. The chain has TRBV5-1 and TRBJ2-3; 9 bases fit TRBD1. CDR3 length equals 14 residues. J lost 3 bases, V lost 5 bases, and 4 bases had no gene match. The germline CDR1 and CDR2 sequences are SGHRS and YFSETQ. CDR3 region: CASRRQGETDTQYF. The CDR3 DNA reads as TGCGCCAGCAGACGACAGGGGGAGACAGATACGCAGTATTTT.

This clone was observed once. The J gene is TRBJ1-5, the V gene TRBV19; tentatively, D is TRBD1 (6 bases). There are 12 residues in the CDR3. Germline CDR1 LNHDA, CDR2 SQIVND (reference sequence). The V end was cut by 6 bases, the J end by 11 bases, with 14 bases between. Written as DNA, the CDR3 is TGTGCCAGTAGATCAGGGGTATGGGCCCAGCATTTT. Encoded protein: CASRSGVWAQHF.

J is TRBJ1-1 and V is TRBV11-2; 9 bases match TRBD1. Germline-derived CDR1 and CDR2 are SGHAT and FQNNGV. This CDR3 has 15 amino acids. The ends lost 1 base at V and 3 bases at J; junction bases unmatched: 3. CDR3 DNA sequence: TGTGCCAGCAGCTTAGTCGGGACAGGGCACACTGAAGCTTTCTTT. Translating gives CASSLVGTGHTEAFF.

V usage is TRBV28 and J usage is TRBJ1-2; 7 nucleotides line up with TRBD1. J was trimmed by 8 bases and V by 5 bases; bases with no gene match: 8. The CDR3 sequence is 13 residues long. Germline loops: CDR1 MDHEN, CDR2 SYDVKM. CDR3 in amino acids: CASSTRQGRGYTF. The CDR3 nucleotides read TGTGCCAGCAGTACACGACAGGGACGGGGCTACACCTTC.

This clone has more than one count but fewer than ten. The CDR3 DNA is TGTGCCAGTAGTCCCTCTTTAACAGGTGGCATTCAGTACTTC. This sequence encodes CASSPSLTGGIQYF. The rearrangement links TRBV19 to TRBJ2-4; D is perhaps TRBD1 (5 bases). Per the germline V gene, CDR1 is LNHDA and CDR2 is SQIVND (reference sequence). Trimming shortened V by 5 bases and J by 9 bases, and 17 bases separated the two germline ends. CDR3 length equals 14 residues.

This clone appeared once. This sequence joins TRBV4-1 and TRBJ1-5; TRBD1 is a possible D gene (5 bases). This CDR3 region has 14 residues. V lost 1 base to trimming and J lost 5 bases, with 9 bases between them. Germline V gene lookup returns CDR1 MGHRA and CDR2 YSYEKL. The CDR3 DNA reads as TGCGCCAGCAGCCAAGGACAGAGCGATCAGCCCCAGCATTTT. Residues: CASSQGQSDQPQHF.

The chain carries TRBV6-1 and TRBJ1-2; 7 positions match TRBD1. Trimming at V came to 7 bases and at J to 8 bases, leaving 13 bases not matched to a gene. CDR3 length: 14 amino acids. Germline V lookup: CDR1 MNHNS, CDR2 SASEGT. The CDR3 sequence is CASTQAEGAGGYTF. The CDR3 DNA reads TGTGCCAGCACCCAAGCGGAGGGGGCTGGGGGCTACACCTTC.

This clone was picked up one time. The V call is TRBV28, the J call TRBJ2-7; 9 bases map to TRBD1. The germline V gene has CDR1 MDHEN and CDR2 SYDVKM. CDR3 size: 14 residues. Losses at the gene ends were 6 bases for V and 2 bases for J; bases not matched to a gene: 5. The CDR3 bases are TGTGCCAGCAGCCCTCGGACAGGGGCCTACGAGCAGTACTTC. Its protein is CASSPRTGAYEQYF.

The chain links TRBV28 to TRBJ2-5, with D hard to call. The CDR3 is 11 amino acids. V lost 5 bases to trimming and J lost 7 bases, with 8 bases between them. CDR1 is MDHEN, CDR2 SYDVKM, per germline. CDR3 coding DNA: TGTGCCAGCAGTATCCGAGGGACCCAGTACTTC. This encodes CASSIRGTQYF.

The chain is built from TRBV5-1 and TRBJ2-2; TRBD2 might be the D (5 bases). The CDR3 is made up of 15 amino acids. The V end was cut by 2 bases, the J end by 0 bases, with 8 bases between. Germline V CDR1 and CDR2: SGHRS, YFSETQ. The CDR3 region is CASSFKLANTGELFF. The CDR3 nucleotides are TGCGCCAGCAGCTTTAAACTAGCGAACACCGGGGAGCTGTTTTTT.

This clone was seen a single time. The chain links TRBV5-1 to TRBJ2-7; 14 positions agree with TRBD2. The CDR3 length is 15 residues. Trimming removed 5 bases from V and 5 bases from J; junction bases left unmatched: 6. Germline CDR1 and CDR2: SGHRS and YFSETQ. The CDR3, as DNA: TGCGCCAGCAGACTTCCGGGACTAGCGGGAGACGAGCAGTACTTC. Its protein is CASRLPGLAGDEQYF.

The CDR3 loop reads CASSFGQGGAGQETQYF. DNA for the CDR3: TGTGCCAGCAGCTTTGGGCAGGGGGGCGCGGGGCAAGAGACCCAGTACTTC. The chain couples TRBV7-2 to TRBJ2-5, with a tentative D call TRBD1 (7 bases). The CDR3 runs to 17 residues. Germline V gene sequence: CDR1 SGHTA, CDR2 FQGNSA. The V gene lost 3 bases and the J gene lost 2 bases, with 19 bases spanning the gap.

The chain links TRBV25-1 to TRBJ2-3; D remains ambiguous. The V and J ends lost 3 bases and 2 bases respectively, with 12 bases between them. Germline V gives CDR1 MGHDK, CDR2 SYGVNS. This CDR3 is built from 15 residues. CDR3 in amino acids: CASSDGQTNTDTQYF. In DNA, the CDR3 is TGTGCCAGCAGTGATGGGCAGACAAACACAGATACGCAGTATTTT.

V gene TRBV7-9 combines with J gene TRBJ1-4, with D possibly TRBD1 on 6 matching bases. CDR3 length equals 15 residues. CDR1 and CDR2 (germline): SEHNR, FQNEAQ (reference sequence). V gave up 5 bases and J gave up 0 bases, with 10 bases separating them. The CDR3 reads CASSRQATTNEKLFF. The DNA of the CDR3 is TGTGCCAGCAGCCGACAGGCAACAACTAATGAAAAACTGTTTTTT.

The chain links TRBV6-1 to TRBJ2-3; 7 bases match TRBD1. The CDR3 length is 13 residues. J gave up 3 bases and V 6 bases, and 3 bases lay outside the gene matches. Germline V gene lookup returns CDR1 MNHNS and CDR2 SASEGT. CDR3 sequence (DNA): TGTGCCAGCAGAGAACAGGGGACAGATACGCAGTATTTT. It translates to CASREQGTDTQYF.

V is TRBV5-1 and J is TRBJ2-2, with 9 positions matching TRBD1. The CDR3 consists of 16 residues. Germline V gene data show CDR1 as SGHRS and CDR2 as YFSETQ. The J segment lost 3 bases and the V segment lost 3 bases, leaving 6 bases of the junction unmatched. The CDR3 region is CASSSPRDRDTGELFF. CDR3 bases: TGCGCCAGCAGCTCTCCCCGGGACAGGGACACCGGGGAGCTGTTTTTT.

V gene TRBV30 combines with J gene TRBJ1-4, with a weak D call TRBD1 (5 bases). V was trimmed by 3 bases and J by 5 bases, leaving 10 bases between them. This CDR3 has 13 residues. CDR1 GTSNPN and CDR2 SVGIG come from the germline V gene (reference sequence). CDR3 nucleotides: TGTGCCTGGAGAACAGGTGGCAATGAAAAACTGTTTTTT. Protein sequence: CAWRTGGNEKLFF.

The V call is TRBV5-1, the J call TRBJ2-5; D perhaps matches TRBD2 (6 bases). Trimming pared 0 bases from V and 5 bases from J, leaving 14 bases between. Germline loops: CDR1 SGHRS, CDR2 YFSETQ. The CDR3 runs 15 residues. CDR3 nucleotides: TGCGCCAGCAGCTTGGAAGGCGGGGCGGTGGAGACCCAGTACTTC. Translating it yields CASSLEGGAVETQYF.

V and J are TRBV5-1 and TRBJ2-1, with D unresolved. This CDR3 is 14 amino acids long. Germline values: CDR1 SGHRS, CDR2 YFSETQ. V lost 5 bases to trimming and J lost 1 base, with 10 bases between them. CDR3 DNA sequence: TGCGCCAGCAGTCCTACTCGATCCTACAATGAGCAGTTCTTC. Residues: CASSPTRSYNEQFF.

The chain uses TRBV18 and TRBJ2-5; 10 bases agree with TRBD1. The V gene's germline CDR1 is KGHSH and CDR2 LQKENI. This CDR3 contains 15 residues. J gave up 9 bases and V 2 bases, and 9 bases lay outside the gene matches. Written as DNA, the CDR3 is TGTGCCAGCTCACCATCAGCCGGGACAGGGGAAGCCCAGTACTTC. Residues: CASSPSAGTGEAQYF.

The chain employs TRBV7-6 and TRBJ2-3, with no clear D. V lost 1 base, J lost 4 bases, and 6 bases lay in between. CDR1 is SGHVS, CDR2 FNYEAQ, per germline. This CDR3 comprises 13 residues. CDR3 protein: CASSLGGPDTQYF. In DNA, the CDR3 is TGTGCCAGCAGCTTAGGAGGCCCAGATACGCAGTATTTT.

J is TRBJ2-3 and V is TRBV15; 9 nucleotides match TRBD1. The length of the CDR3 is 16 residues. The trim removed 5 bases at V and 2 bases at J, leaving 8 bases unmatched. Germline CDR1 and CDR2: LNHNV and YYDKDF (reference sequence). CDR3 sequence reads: CATSPTLQGATDTQYF. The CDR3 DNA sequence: TGTGCCACCAGCCCTACGCTACAGGGGGCCACAGATACGCAGTATTTT.

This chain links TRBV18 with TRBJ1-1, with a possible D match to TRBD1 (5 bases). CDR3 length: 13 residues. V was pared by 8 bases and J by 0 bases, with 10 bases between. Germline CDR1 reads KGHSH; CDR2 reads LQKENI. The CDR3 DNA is TGTGCCAGCATCGGGGGGTTGAACACTGAAGCTTTCTTT. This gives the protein CASIGGLNTEAFF. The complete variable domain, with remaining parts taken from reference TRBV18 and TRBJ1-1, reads NAGVMQNPRHLVRRRGQEARLRCSPMKGHSHVYWYRQLPEEGLKFMVYLQKENIIDESGMPKERFSAEFPKEGPSILRIQQVVRGDSAAYFCASIGGLNTEAFFGQGTRLTVV.

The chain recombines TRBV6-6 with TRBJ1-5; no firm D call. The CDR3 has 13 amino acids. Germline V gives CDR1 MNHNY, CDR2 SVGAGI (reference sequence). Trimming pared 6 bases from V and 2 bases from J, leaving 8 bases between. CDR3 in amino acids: CASSPAGNQPQHF. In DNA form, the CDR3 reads TGTGCCAGCAGCCCCGCAGGCAATCAGCCCCAGCATTTT.

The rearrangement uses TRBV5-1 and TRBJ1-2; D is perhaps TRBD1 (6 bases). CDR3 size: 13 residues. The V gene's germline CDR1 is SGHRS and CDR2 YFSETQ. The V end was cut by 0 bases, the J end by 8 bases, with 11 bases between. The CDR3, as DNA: TGCGCCAGCAGCTTGGCGGCAGGGGACGGCTACACCTTC. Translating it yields CASSLAAGDGYTF.